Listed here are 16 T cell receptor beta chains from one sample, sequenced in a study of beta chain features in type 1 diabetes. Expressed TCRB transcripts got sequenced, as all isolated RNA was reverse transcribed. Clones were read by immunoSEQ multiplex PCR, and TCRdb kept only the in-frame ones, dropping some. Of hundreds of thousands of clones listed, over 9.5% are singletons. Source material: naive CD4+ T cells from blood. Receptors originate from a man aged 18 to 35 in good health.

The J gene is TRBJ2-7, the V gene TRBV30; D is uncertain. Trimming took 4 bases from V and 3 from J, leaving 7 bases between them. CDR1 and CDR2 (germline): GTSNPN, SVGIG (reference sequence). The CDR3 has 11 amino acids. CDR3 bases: TGTGCCTGGACCCAGAACTACGAGCAGTACTTC. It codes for CAWTQNYEQYF. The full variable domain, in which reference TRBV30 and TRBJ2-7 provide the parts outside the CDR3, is SQTIHQWPATLVQPVGSPLSLECTVEGTSNPNLYWYRQAAGRGLQLLFYSVGIGQISSEVPQNLSASRPQDRQFILSSKKLLLSDSGFYLCAWTQNYEQYFGPGTRLTVT.

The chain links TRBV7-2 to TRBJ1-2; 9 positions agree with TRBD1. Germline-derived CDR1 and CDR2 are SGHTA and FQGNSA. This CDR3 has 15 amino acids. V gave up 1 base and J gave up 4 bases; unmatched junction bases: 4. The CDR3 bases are TGTGCCAGCAGCTTAGTACAGGGGGCGTCCTATGGCTACACCTTC. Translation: CASSLVQGASYGYTF.

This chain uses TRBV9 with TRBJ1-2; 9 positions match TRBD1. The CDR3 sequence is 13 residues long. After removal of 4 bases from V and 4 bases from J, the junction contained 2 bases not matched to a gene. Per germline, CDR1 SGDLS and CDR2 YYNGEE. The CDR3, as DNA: TGTGCCAGCAGCCTGACAGGGGGCTATGGCTACACCTTC. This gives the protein CASSLTGGYGYTF.

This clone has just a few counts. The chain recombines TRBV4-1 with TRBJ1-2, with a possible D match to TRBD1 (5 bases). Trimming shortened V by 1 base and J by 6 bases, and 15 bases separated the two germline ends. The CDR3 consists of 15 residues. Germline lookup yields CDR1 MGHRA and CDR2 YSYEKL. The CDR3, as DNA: TGCGCCAGCAGCCAAGTGGGGACTGCAAAGAATGGCTACACCTTC. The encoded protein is CASSQVGTAKNGYTF.

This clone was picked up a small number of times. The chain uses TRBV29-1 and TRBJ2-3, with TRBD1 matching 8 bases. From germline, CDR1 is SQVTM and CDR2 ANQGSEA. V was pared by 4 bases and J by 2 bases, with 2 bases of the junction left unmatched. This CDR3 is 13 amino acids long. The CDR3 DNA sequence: TGCAGCGTTGCGCAGGGGGCCACAGATACGCAGTATTTT. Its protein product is CSVAQGATDTQYF.

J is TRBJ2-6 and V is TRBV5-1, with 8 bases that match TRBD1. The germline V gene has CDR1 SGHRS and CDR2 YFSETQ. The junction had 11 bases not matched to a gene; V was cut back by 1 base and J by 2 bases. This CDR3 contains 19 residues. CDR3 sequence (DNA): TGCGCCAGCAGCTTGAACCCGGGACAGGTACTCGCTGGGGCCAACGTCCTGACTTTC. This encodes CASSLNPGQVLAGANVLTF. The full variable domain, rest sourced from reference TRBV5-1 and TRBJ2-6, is KAGVTQTPRYLIKTRGQQVTLSCSPISGHRSVSWYQQTPGQGLQFLFEYFSETQRNKGNFPGRFSGRQFSNSRSEMNVSTLELGDSALYLCASSLNPGQVLAGANVLTFGAGSRLTVL.

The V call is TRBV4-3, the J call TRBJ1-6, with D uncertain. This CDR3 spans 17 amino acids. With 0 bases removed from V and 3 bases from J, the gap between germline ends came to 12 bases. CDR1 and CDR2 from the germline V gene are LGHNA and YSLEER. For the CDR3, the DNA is TGCGCCAGCAGCCAAGATCTTGGGAGCCACTATAATTCACCCCTCCACTTT. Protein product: CASSQDLGSHYNSPLHF.

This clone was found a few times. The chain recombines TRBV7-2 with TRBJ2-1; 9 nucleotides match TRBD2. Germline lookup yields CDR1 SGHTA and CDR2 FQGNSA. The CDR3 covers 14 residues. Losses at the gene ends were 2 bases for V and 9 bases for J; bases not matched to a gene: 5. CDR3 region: CASSLIGLAFEQFF. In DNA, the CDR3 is TGTGCCAGCAGCTTAATTGGACTAGCGTTTGAGCAGTTCTTC.

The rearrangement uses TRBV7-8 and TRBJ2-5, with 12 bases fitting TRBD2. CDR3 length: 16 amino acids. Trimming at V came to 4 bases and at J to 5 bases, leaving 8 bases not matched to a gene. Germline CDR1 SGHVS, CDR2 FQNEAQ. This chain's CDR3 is CASSSPTSGGSETQYF. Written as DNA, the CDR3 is TGTGCCAGCAGCTCTCCGACTAGCGGGGGTTCGGAGACCCAGTACTTC.

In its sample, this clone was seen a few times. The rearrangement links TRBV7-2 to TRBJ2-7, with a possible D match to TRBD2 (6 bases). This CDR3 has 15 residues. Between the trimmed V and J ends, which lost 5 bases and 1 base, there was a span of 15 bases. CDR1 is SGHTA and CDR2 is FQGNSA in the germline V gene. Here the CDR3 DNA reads TGTGCCAGCAGCCGGCAGGGTGGGGGGTCCTACGAGCAGTACTTC. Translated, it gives CASSRQGGGSYEQYF.

CDR3 residues: CASSPTGYVGAVNEQYF. Written as DNA, the CDR3 is TGTGCCAGCAGCCCAACAGGGTACGTTGGTGCGGTCAACGAGCAGTACTTC. The chain employs TRBV7-3 and TRBJ2-7, with D perhaps matching TRBD1 (6 bases). CDR3 length equals 17 residues. In germline, CDR1 is SGHTA, CDR2 FQGTGA. The V end lost 5 bases, the J end lost 5 bases, and 25 bases lay between the germline ends.

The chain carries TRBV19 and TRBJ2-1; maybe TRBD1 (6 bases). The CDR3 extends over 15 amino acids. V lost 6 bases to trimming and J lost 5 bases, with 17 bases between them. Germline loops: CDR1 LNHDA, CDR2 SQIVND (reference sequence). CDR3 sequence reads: CASSLTGISNNEQFF. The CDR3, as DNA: TGTGCCAGTAGCTTAACAGGGATTTCGAACAATGAGCAGTTCTTC.

The CDR3 DNA follows: TGTGCCAGTTCGATCGGACAGGGGGTACTCAATGAGCAGTTCTTC. Translation gives CASSIGQGVLNEQFF. The rearrangement joins TRBV19 to TRBJ2-1; 10 bases line up with TRBD1. This CDR3 spans 15 amino acids. CDR1 is LNHDA, CDR2 SQIVND, per germline (reference sequence). The trim removed 8 bases at V and 6 bases at J, leaving 10 bases unmatched.

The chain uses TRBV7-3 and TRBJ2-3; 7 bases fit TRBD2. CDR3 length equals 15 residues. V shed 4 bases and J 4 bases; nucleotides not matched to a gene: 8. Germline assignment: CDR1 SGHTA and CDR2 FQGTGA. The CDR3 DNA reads TGTGCCAGCAGCTCCCCGACTAGCACCCCAGATACGCAGTATTTT. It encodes CASSSPTSTPDTQYF.

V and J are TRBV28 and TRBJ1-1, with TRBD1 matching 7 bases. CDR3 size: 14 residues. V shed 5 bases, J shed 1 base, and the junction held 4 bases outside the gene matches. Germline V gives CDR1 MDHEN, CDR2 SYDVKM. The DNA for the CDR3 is TGTGCCAGCAGTCTGTCAGGGGGGAACACTGAAGCTTTCTTT. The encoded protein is CASSLSGGNTEAFF. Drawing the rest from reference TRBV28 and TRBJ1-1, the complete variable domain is DVKVTQSSRYLVKRTGEKVFLECVQDMDHENMFWYRQDPGLGLRLIYFSYDVKMKEKGDIPEGYSVSREKKERFSLILESASTNQTSMYLCASSLSGGNTEAFFGQGTRLTVV.

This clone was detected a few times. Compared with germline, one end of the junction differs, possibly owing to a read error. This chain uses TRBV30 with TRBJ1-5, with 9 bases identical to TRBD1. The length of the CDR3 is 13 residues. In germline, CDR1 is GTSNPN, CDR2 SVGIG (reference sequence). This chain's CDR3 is CAWETGGKQPQHF. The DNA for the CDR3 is TGTGCCTGGGAAACAGGGGGCAAACAGCCCCAGCATTTT.